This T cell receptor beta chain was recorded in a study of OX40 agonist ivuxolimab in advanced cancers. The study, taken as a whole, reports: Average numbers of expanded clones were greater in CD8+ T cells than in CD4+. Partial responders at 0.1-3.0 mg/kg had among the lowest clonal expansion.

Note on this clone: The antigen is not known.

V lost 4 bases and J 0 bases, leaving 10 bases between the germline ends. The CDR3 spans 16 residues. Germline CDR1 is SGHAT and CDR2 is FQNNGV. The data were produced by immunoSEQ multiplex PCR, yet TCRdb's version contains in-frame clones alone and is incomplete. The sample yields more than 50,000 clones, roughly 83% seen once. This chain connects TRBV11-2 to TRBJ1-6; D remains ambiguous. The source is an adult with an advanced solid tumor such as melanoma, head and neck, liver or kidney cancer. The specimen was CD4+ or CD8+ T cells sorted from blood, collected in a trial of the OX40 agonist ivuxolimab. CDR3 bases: TGTGCCAGCAGCTCCGACGGAAGCTCCTATAATTCACCCCTCCACTTT. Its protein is CASSSDGSSYNSPLHF.